The 2 T cell receptor beta chains reported below all come from one sample, sequenced in a study of cytomegalovirus exposure and HLA in healthy donors. A multiplex PCR was run with 60 Vbeta primers and 13 Jbeta primers. Assay used: immunoSEQ multiplex PCR; TCRdb lists only in-frame clones, some missing. The sample's table shows approximately 150,000 clones. Material: PBMCs. The source of these receptors is a woman aged 18-35 years in good health and CMV-seronegative.

The chain joins TRBV27 to TRBJ1-5; D gene ambiguous. In germline, CDR1 is MNHEY, CDR2 SMNVEV (reference sequence). The ends were cut back, 2 bases at V and 0 bases at J, with 11 bases in the middle. This CDR3 region has 16 residues. Written as DNA, the CDR3 is TGTGCCAGCAGTTTACGCGGGGATTATAGCAATCAGCCCCAGCATTTT. Translation: CASSLRGDYSNQPQHF.

The rearrangement links TRBV7-3 to TRBJ2-1, with D unclear. Trimming cost V 5 bases and J 5 bases, with 10 bases left between them. The length of the CDR3 is 13 residues. The germline V gene encodes CDR1 SGHTA and CDR2 FQGTGA. The CDR3 sequence is CASSMINNNEQFF. The CDR3 nucleotides are TGTGCCAGCAGCATGATTAACAACAATGAGCAGTTCTTC.